The 28 T cell receptor beta chains in this list originate from one sample, sequenced in a study of molecular identifiers for immune sequencing clone quantification. Via MiXCR, TCRdb re-called the PCR reads, giving one row per CDR3 protein. This table has approximately 40,000 distinct CDR3 sequences, approximately 22% appearing once. Input material: naive CD8+ T cells from blood, with Jurkat cell RNA spiked in. Described subset: FACS-sorted CD8+CD4-CCR7+CD45RA+ naive T cells. The receptors here all came from a human donor in good health. Some libraries in this study had Jurkat cell RNA spiked in.

This clonotype was detected ten times or more. The V gene is TRBV7-8, the J gene TRBJ2-7, with TRBD1 as a possible D gene (6 bases). Trimming left V 0 bases short and J 6 bases short, with 9 bases between. The CDR3 consists of 13 residues. Germline-derived CDR1 and CDR2 are SGHVS and FQNEAQ. The CDR3 DNA reads as TGTGCCAGCAGCTTAGCCCAGGGGAGCGAGCAGTACTTC. Its translation: CASSLAQGSEQYF.

This clonotype came up many times. The CDR3 region is CASRHRAGTEAFF. The CDR3 DNA sequence: TGTGCCAGCAGGCACAGGGCGGGCACTGAAGCTTTCTTT. This sequence joins TRBV2 and TRBJ1-1; D possibly corresponds to TRBD1 (6 bases). V was shortened by 6 bases and J by 4 bases, with 12 bases between the two germline ends. Germline assignment: CDR1 SNHLY and CDR2 FYNNEI. This CDR3 contains 13 residues.

Concerning this clonotype: A clone one base away is much larger, so this may be a read error. The CDR3: CPSSQGADTQYF. The CDR3 bases are TGTCCCAGCAGCCAAGGGGCAGATACGCAGTATTTT. This rearrangement joins TRBV3-1 to TRBJ2-3; the D gene is possibly TRBD1 (5 bases). CDR3 size: 12 residues. Per germline, CDR1 LGHDT and CDR2 YNNKEL (reference sequence).

The sample holds many counts of this clonotype. The chain carries TRBV20-1 and TRBJ2-1; D unclear. V was cut by 3 bases and J by 8 bases, with 17 bases left in between. This CDR3 contains 14 residues. Germline-derived CDR1 and CDR2 are DFQATT and SNEGSKA (reference sequence). DNA of the CDR3: TGCAGTGCTAGCATGGTAAGCGTCAGCCATGAGCAGTTCTTC. Protein sequence: CSASMVSVSHEQFF.

This clonotype has at least ten counts. The V call is TRBV28, the J call TRBJ2-5; tentatively, D is TRBD2 (6 bases). Germline values: CDR1 MDHEN, CDR2 SYDVKM. The CDR3 runs 13 residues. Trimming pared 8 bases from V and 5 bases from J, leaving 15 bases between. The CDR3 DNA reads as TGTGCCAGCCTTGGAGGGGTTTCTGAGACCCAGTACTTC. Protein sequence: CASLGGVSETQYF.

This clonotype was detected ten times or more. The chain recombines TRBV7-7 with TRBJ2-5; D ambiguous. This CDR3 is built from 13 residues. Deletions cut 0 bases from V and 5 bases from J, with 7 bases between. The germline CDR1 and CDR2 sequences are SSHAT and FNYEAQ (reference sequence). CDR3 DNA: TGTGCCAGCAGCTTAGCAGGTTGGGAGACCCAGTACTTC. Protein sequence: CASSLAGWETQYF.

As concerns this clonotype: This sequence may be a read error, since a much larger clone differs from it by one base. Given the absence of the conserved phenylalanine or tryptophan at the CDR3 end, a read error is likely. The chain carries TRBV6-2 or TRBV6-3 and TRBJ2-3; D is unclear. The V end lost 5 bases, the J end lost 6 bases, and 9 bases lay between the germline ends. Germline values: CDR1 MNHEY, CDR2 SVGEGT. The CDR3 extends over 12 amino acids. The chain's CDR3 is CASSKSSDTQYL. In DNA, the CDR3 is TGTGCCAGCAGTAAAAGTTCGGATACGCAGTATCTT.

This clonotype was observed many times. The V and J genes are TRBV25-1 and TRBJ2-1; 8 bases are a match to TRBD2. The CDR3 covers 14 residues. Unmatched junction bases numbered 11, after V lost 7 bases and J lost 9 bases. Germline V lookup: CDR1 MGHDK, CDR2 SYGVNS. CDR3 residues: CASTEAGVTGEQFF. The CDR3 DNA is TGTGCCAGCACAGAAGCGGGAGTAACGGGTGAGCAGTTCTTC.

The chain employs TRBV10-1 and TRBJ2-3; TRBD2 matches at 8 bases. CDR1 is WNHNN and CDR2 is SYGVQD in the germline V gene (reference sequence). With V trimmed by 5 bases and J by 2 bases, 6 bases remained unmatched. The CDR3 contains 15 residues. CDR3 nucleotide sequence: TGCGCCAGCAGTCCTCAGCGGGAGTTCACAGATACGCAGTATTTT. This codes for CASSPQREFTDTQYF.

The table lists this clonotype with many counts. The chain links TRBV6-5 to TRBJ2-1, with D possibly being TRBD1 or TRBD2 (5 bases each). CDR3 length: 14 residues. The V gene lost 2 bases and the J gene lost 8 bases, with 13 bases spanning the gap. Germline V CDR1 and CDR2: MNHEY, SVGAGI. CDR3 DNA sequence: TGTGCCAGCAGTTACGCCGGGGCCGGGGATGAGCAGTTCTTC. Translation gives CASSYAGAGDEQFF.

J is TRBJ2-5 and V is TRBV27; the D gene is possibly TRBD1 (6 bases). Deletions cut 6 bases from V and 2 bases from J, with 19 bases between. Germline values: CDR1 MNHEY, CDR2 SMNVEV (reference sequence). The CDR3 loop spans 16 amino acids. The CDR3 reads CASRKFGAGEQETQYF. CDR3 bases: TGTGCCAGCAGAAAGTTTGGGGCAGGGGAACAAGAGACCCAGTACTTC.

The rearrangement uses TRBV6-2 or TRBV6-3 and TRBJ1-5; 7 bases line up with TRBD1. Germline V gene lookup returns CDR1 MNHEY and CDR2 SVGEGT. The CDR3 runs to 19 residues. The trim removed 6 bases at V and 4 bases at J, leaving 21 bases unmatched. The CDR3 sequence is CASSNPLGTAPLGNQPQHF. CDR3 sequence (DNA): TGTGCCAGCAGCAACCCCCTTGGGACAGCTCCACTTGGGAATCAGCCCCAGCATTTT.

There are many counts of this clonotype. The chain recombines TRBV13 with TRBJ2-5; tentative D call: TRBD1 (6 bases). The CDR3 is made up of 15 amino acids. Germline-derived CDR1 and CDR2 are PRHDT and FYEKMQ (reference sequence). With 5 bases removed from V and 3 bases from J, the gap between germline ends came to 16 bases. This CDR3 reads CASSATGTTKETQYF. CDR3 DNA: TGTGCCAGCAGCGCAACCGGGACAACCAAAGAGACCCAGTACTTC.

This clonotype appeared many times. The gene calls are TRBV20-1 and TRBJ2-1; D is unresolved. The CDR3 spans 19 residues. From germline, CDR1 is DFQATT and CDR2 SNEGSKA (reference sequence). V lost 0 bases and J 3 bases, leaving 24 bases between the germline ends. The CDR3 coding sequence is TGCAGTGCTAGAGATCTGCTTCAAGACCGCCGTAAGATCTACAATGAGCAGTTCTTC. It is translated as CSARDLLQDRRKIYNEQFF.

This clonotype was seen repeatedly, ten times or more. The chain has TRBV5-6 and TRBJ2-7; 11 nucleotides agree with TRBD2. The trim removed 3 bases at V and 6 bases at J, leaving 5 bases unmatched. The germline V gene encodes CDR1 SGHDT and CDR2 YYEEEE. CDR3 length equals 14 residues. The CDR3 region is CASSSGLAVFEQYF. The CDR3 region has the DNA TGTGCCAGCAGCTCGGGACTAGCGGTGTTCGAGCAGTACTTC.

This clonotype was detected many times. The chain recombines TRBV2 with TRBJ2-7; D ambiguous. There are 13 residues in the CDR3. In germline, CDR1 is SNHLY, CDR2 FYNNEI. V gave up 6 bases and J gave up 4 bases, with 13 bases separating them. The CDR3 bases are TGTGCCAGCAGCCAGTCGAAGGGATACGAGCAGTACTTC. Translating it yields CASSQSKGYEQYF.

This clonotype came up many times. This chain joins TRBV11-2 and TRBJ2-7; the D is unclear. Trimming left V 4 bases short and J 2 bases short, with 18 bases between. CDR1 and CDR2 from the germline V gene are SGHAT and FQNNGV. This CDR3 has 16 residues. CDR3 amino acids: CASSSLGPEAPYEQYF. The CDR3 region has the DNA TGTGCCAGCAGCTCCCTGGGCCCTGAGGCCCCCTACGAGCAGTACTTC.

A word on this clonotype: An end of the junction does not agree with germline; a read error may underlie this. This chain uses TRBV28 with TRBJ2-7; D call uncertain. Germline V CDR1 and CDR2: MDHEN, SYDVKM. There are 11 residues in the CDR3. The CDR3 bases are TGTGCCAGCAGTCTGCACTACAAGCAGTACTTC. As protein: CASSLHYKQYF.

V and J are TRBV29-1 and TRBJ1-1; D gene ambiguous. Trimming stripped 3 bases from V and 6 bases from J, with 14 bases between. CDR1 is SQVTM, CDR2 ANQGSEA, per germline. This CDR3 comprises 13 residues. The CDR3 protein is CSVELADSAEAFF. The CDR3 region has the DNA TGCAGCGTTGAGCTCGCAGATAGTGCTGAAGCTTTCTTT. Using reference TRBV29-1 and TRBJ1-1 for the parts outside the CDR3, the full variable domain is SAVISQKPSRDICQRGTSLTIQCQVDSQVTMMFWYRQQPGQSLTLIATANQGSEATYESGFVIDKFPISRPNLTFSTLTVSNMSPEDSSIYLCSVELADSAEAFFGQGTRLTVV.

The rearrangement links TRBV30 to TRBJ1-5; no reliable D call. Trimming took 0 bases from V and 0 from J, leaving 9 bases between them. The CDR3 runs to 15 residues. Germline CDR1 GTSNPN, CDR2 SVGIG (reference sequence). The CDR3 DNA sequence: TGTGCCTGGAGTGTGGGAACAGATAGCAATCAGCCCCAGCATTTT. This codes for CAWSVGTDSNQPQHF.

The table lists this clonotype with many counts. The J gene is TRBJ2-2, the V gene TRBV7-3, with a weak D call TRBD2 (5 bases). Germline lookup yields CDR1 SGHTA and CDR2 FQGTGA. Trimming removed 4 bases from V and 5 bases from J, with 14 bases in between. The CDR3 is 15 amino acids. The CDR3 loop reads CASSSWQTRTGELFF. The CDR3 region has the DNA TGTGCCAGCAGCTCCTGGCAAACTAGAACCGGGGAGCTGTTTTTT.

This clonotype was seen only a few times. The genes are TRBV27 and TRBJ2-7; no clear D. Trimming left V 2 bases short and J 0 bases short, with 11 bases between. Germline CDR1 is MNHEY and CDR2 is SMNVEV (reference sequence). This CDR3 is 15 amino acids long. CDR3 protein: CASSLMAATSYEQYF. For the CDR3, the DNA is TGTGCCAGCAGTTTAATGGCAGCCACCTCCTACGAGCAGTACTTC.

The sample holds many counts of this clonotype. J is TRBJ2-1 and V is TRBV28; D is uncertain. The CDR3 spans 15 residues. V lost 5 bases and J 4 bases, leaving 15 bases between the germline ends. The germline gives CDR1 MDHEN, CDR2 SYDVKM. CDR3 sequence (DNA): TGTGCCAGCAGTACATCGGCGGTGGAATACAATGAGCAGTTCTTC. It yields the protein CASSTSAVEYNEQFF. Full variable domain (outside the CDR3, taken from reference TRBV28 and TRBJ2-1): DVKVTQSSRYLVKRTGEKVFLECVQDMDHENMFWYRQDPGLGLRLIYFSYDVKMKEKGDIPEGYSVSREKKERFSLILESASTNQTSMYLCASSTSAVEYNEQFFGPGTRLTVL.

The genes are TRBV13 and TRBJ1-1, with D maybe TRBD1 (5 bases). V lost 4 bases, J lost 0 bases, and 12 bases lay in between. Germline CDR1 reads PRHDT; CDR2 reads FYEKMQ (reference sequence). The CDR3 covers 15 residues. As DNA, the CDR3 is TGTGCCAGCAGCTCGAAGGGGATCCTGAACACTGAAGCTTTCTTT. Amino acid sequence: CASSSKGILNTEAFF.

The chain combines TRBV4-1 with TRBJ2-5; D gene uncertain. V was pared by 2 bases and J by 2 bases, with 9 bases between. This CDR3 contains 14 residues. CDR1 is MGHRA, CDR2 YSYEKL, per germline. The chain's CDR3 is CASSQLSGQETQYF. In DNA form, the CDR3 reads TGCGCCAGCAGCCAACTCTCGGGTCAAGAGACCCAGTACTTC.

The J gene is TRBJ2-5, the V gene TRBV12-3 or TRBV12-4; TRBD2 agrees at 8 bases. The CDR3 runs 14 residues. Germline trimming cut 5 bases from V and 4 bases from J; bases unmatched to any gene: 6. CDR3 protein: CASSPWTSRETQYF. DNA of the CDR3: TGTGCCAGCAGTCCATGGACTAGCCGAGAGACCCAGTACTTC.

This clonotype was recorded at least ten times. The chain uses TRBV19 and TRBJ1-5, with D unclear. Germline values: CDR1 LNHDA, CDR2 SQIVND (reference sequence). The V gene lost 3 bases and the J gene lost 3 bases, with 15 bases spanning the gap. This CDR3 comprises 16 residues. This CDR3 reads CASSMGFGEVNQPQHF. DNA for the CDR3: TGTGCCAGTAGTATGGGTTTCGGCGAGGTCAATCAGCCCCAGCATTTT.

Turning to this clonotype: This may be a read error, as it is one base from a much larger clone. The J gene is TRBJ2-2, the V gene TRBV28, with D possibly called TRBD1 or TRBD2 (5 bases each). Per germline, CDR1 MDHEN and CDR2 SYDVKM. This CDR3 has 13 residues. The CDR3 loop reads CAGRIRGVGELFF. As DNA, the CDR3 is TGTGCCGGCAGGATACGGGGCGTCGGGGAGCTGTTTTTT.